Detailed here is one T cell receptor (beta chain). What it binds is unknown. The run depth of the assay was deep. Measured with immunoSEQ multiplex PCR; TCRdb has only the in-frame clones, and not every one. The table records hundreds of thousands of clones, 95% to 96% of them present only once. This entry is derived from a study of shared clonotypes between healthy human individuals. General study findings and limits: The genetic and exposure-history diversity represented was limited by few donors. Shared clonotypes across all four donors exceeded non-shared ones in generation probability. Estimated richness was generally greater in naive than memory subsets.

V lost 4 bases, J lost 3 bases, and 9 bases lay in between. From germline, CDR1 is SQVTM and CDR2 ANQGSEA. The CDR3 consists of 12 residues. Positively selected for CCR7, the CD45RO-negative cells used as naive CD8 cells excluded terminally differentiated effector memory CD45RA+ cells. The sample consisted of naive CD8+ T cells sorted from blood. This chain joins TRBV29-1 and TRBJ1-1; D might be TRBD1 (6 bases). This clonotype was sampled from a woman in her 30s in good health. The CDR3 region is CSVGKGDTEAFF. The CDR3 DNA sequence: TGCAGCGTTGGGAAGGGGGACACTGAAGCTTTCTTT.